The 18 T cell receptor beta chains below all came from one sample that was sequenced in a study of shared clonotypes between healthy human individuals. This table comes from immunoSEQ multiplex PCR, and its TCRdb copy is limited to in-frame clones, with some not included. The sample contains about 180,000 clones, 85% to 95% of which appear only once. The sequencing sample was made of naive CD4+ T cells sorted from blood. Subset: CD45RA+ positively selected. The receptors come from a woman under 40 in good health.

This clone was observed a handful of times. An end of the junction differs from the germline gene, which may be a read error. V gene TRBV20-1 combines with J gene TRBJ2-7; the D call may be TRBD1 or TRBD2 (5 bases each). The CDR3 sequence is 11 residues long. Germline CDR1 and CDR2: DFQATT and SNEGSKA (reference sequence). The CDR3 here is CSAYPGTIQSF. CDR3 coding DNA: TGCAGTGCATATCCGGGGACGATCCAATCCTTC.

CDR3 loop: CASSAFVGGNGYTF. CDR3 DNA sequence: TGTGCCAGCAGTGCGTTTGTAGGGGGCAATGGCTACACCTTC. The rearrangement joins TRBV6-4 to TRBJ1-2, with 7 positions matching TRBD1. Trimming took 4 bases from V and 6 from J; bases not matched to a gene: 8. CDR1 and CDR2 from the germline V gene are MRHNA and SNTAGT. This CDR3 spans 14 amino acids.

Note on this clone: One end of the junction varies from germline; a read error may be responsible. CDR3 nucleotides: TGTGCCAGCAGCACGGGACTAGCGGGAGGTCCAAACTTC. The encoded protein is CASSTGLAGGPNF. The genes are TRBV28 and TRBJ2-7; 15 bases line up with TRBD2. In germline, CDR1 is MDHEN, CDR2 SYDVKM. This CDR3 spans 13 amino acids.

The chain combines TRBV29-1 with TRBJ1-1; 12 bases line up with TRBD1. Per the germline V gene, CDR1 is SQVTM and CDR2 is ANQGSEA. This CDR3 comprises 11 residues. V gave up 7 bases and J gave up 8 bases; unmatched junction bases: 2. The CDR3 region has the DNA TGCAGCGCGGGACAGGGGGCCGAAGCTTTCTTT. Translating it yields CSAGQGAEAFF.

This chain uses TRBV14 with TRBJ1-1, with 9 nucleotides matching TRBD1. The V and J ends lost 5 bases and 11 bases, in that order; junction bases with no gene match: 12. Germline CDR1 is SGHDN and CDR2 is FVKESK. This CDR3 is built from 14 residues. The CDR3 here is CASSESGTGYRAFF. The CDR3 nucleotides read TGTGCCAGCAGCGAATCCGGGACAGGGTATAGGGCTTTCTTT.

The chain joins TRBV27 to TRBJ2-7, with TRBD1 identical over 10 bases. Germline assignment: CDR1 MNHEY and CDR2 SMNVEV (reference sequence). V shed 5 bases, J shed 2 bases, and the junction held 12 bases outside the gene matches. The CDR3 is made up of 17 amino acids. Written as DNA, the CDR3 is TGTGCCAGCAGTCCATTGGGGGACAGGGGTTTTCCCTACGAGCAGTACTTC. Encoded protein: CASSPLGDRGFPYEQYF.

V and J are TRBV18 and TRBJ1-1; TRBD1 agrees at 8 bases. The CDR3 has 15 amino acids. Germline values: CDR1 KGHSH, CDR2 LQKENI. Losses at the gene ends were 6 bases for V and 1 base for J; bases not matched to a gene: 7. As DNA, the CDR3 is TGTGCCAGCTCCCCCCTAGGACAGGGGAACACTGAAGCTTTCTTT. Translated: CASSPLGQGNTEAFF. Complete variable domain (other parts from reference TRBV18 and TRBJ1-1): NAGVMQNPRHLVRRRGQEARLRCSPMKGHSHVYWYRQLPEEGLKFMVYLQKENIIDESGMPKERFSAEFPKEGPSILRIQQVVRGDSAAYFCASSPLGQGNTEAFFGQGTRLTVV.

V usage is TRBV28 and J usage is TRBJ2-7; 7 bases agree with TRBD1. The V gene end was trimmed by 8 bases and the J gene end by 7 bases; junction bases not matched to a gene: 11. Germline loops: CDR1 MDHEN, CDR2 SYDVKM. The CDR3 extends over 13 amino acids. CDR3 region: CASEGTEVEEQYF. CDR3 DNA sequence: TGTGCCAGCGAAGGGACAGAGGTGGAGGAGCAGTACTTC.

J is TRBJ2-5 and V is TRBV19, with 7 nucleotides matching TRBD2. Trimming took 0 bases from V and 3 from J; bases not matched to a gene: 4. The CDR3 runs to 15 residues. Germline CDR1 is LNHDA and CDR2 is SQIVND (reference sequence). The CDR3 DNA reads TGTGCCAGTAGTATAGAAGGCGGGAGAAAAGAGACCCAGTACTTC. Translating it yields CASSIEGGRKETQYF.

The genes are TRBV2 and TRBJ2-7; D is uncertain. The CDR3 is made up of 14 amino acids. The V end was cut by 8 bases, the J end by 0 bases, with 14 bases between. Germline values: CDR1 SNHLY, CDR2 FYNNEI. CDR3 nucleotides: TGTGCCAGCCTTCGCGAGGCTTACTCCTACGAGCAGTACTTC. This codes for CASLREAYSYEQYF. The entire variable domain, with the rest obtained from reference TRBV2 and TRBJ2-7, is as follows: EPEVTQTPSHQVTQMGQEVILRCVPISNHLYFYWYRQILGQKVEFLVSFYNNEISEKSEIFDDQFSVERPDGSNFTLKIRSTKLEDSAMYFCASLREAYSYEQYFGPGTRLTVT.

This sequence joins TRBV2 and TRBJ1-2, with D possibly matching TRBD1 (5 bases). The CDR3 spans 14 residues. The germline gives CDR1 SNHLY, CDR2 FYNNEI. Trimming took 11 bases from V and 0 from J, leaving 16 bases between them. The CDR3 here is CASRWGIPNYGYTF. The CDR3 nucleotides read TGTGCCTCCCGCTGGGGCATCCCTAACTATGGCTACACCTTC.

CDR3 residues: CASSQARLAGGQTQYF. The CDR3 bases are TGTGCCAGCAGTCAGGCCCGCCTAGCGGGAGGACAGACCCAGTACTTC. This chain links TRBV27 with TRBJ2-5, with 11 bases matching TRBD2. The trim removed 5 bases at V and 6 bases at J, leaving 11 bases unmatched. The CDR3 totals 16 residues. CDR1 is MNHEY and CDR2 is SMNVEV in the germline V gene (reference sequence).

CDR3 region: CASRPTGFGATPAYNSPLHF. Here the CDR3 DNA reads TGTGCCAGCAGACCAACGGGCTTCGGGGCCACTCCAGCATATAATTCACCCCTCCACTTT. This chain links TRBV13 with TRBJ1-6; D is perhaps TRBD1 (5 bases). Trimming shortened V by 6 bases and J by 4 bases, and 28 bases separated the two germline ends. This CDR3 contains 20 residues. CDR1 and CDR2 (germline): PRHDT, FYEKMQ (reference sequence).

Comment on this clone: Other nucleotide sequences from this sample produce the same CDR3. The rearrangement joins TRBV28 to TRBJ2-2, with D tentatively TRBD1 or TRBD2 (5 bases each). Germline CDR1 MDHEN, CDR2 SYDVKM. V shed 3 bases and J shed 5 bases, with 7 bases lying between them. The CDR3 covers 13 residues. The CDR3 DNA sequence: TGTGCCAGCAGTTTGGGGGTAACCGGGGAGCTGTTTTTT. Protein product: CASSLGVTGELFF.

V and J are TRBV27 and TRBJ2-7; D unresolved. V was trimmed by 4 bases and J by 5 bases, leaving 15 bases between them. This CDR3 region has 14 residues. Germline values: CDR1 MNHEY, CDR2 SMNVEV (reference sequence). CDR3: CASSYRPYWDEQYF. CDR3 coding DNA: TGTGCCAGCAGTTATCGACCTTATTGGGACGAGCAGTACTTC.

The chain joins TRBV28 to TRBJ2-7, with a possible D match to TRBD2 (6 bases). CDR3 length: 12 residues. Germline V gene lookup returns CDR1 MDHEN and CDR2 SYDVKM. Trimming stripped 3 bases from V and 6 bases from J, with 9 bases between. CDR3 coding DNA: TGTGCCAGCAGTTTGGAGGGTCGCGAGCAGTACTTC. It is translated as CASSLEGREQYF.

This chain joins TRBV27 and TRBJ2-7; 10 bases fit TRBD2. Trimming cost V 10 bases and J 3 bases; bases outside gene matches: 9. Germline V gene sequence: CDR1 MNHEY, CDR2 SMNVEV (reference sequence). The CDR3 loop spans 14 amino acids. The CDR3 sequence: CATKTGTSVYEQYF. The DNA for the CDR3 is TGTGCCACCAAAACCGGGACTAGCGTCTACGAGCAGTACTTC.

The chain links TRBV27 to TRBJ2-7; D not certain. Germline V gives CDR1 MNHEY, CDR2 SMNVEV (reference sequence). With 6 bases removed from V and 3 bases from J, the gap between germline ends came to 12 bases. The CDR3 contains 13 residues. CDR3 DNA sequence: TGTGCCAGCAGCCCCCGGCGGTTCTACGAGCAGTACTTC. This sequence encodes CASSPRRFYEQYF.